This entry concerns a single T cell receptor beta chain. The antigen remains unidentified. This sample was taken from a study of cytomegalovirus exposure and HLA in healthy donors. Study-level results: In vitro, a few CMV-associated chains proved specific for CMV antigens. Among TCR beta chains of equal frequency, HLA-associated ones were more clonally expanded in a later analysis. Being productive about 87% or about 30% of the time was typical of most TCR beta V segments in an earlier analysis. Later findings reportedly placed an Asian-associated ancestry cluster below the roughly 690-donor mean for N-insertions.

Germline CDR1 and CDR2: SGHRS and YFSETQ. The CDR3 contains 15 residues. The ends lost 4 bases at V and 9 bases at J; junction bases unmatched: 16. PCR was performed using 60 Vbeta and 13 Jbeta primers. Assay: immunoSEQ multiplex PCR; the TCRdb copy retains only in-frame clones and omits some. The sample gives about 140,000 clones, around 80% of which show up once; 2.2% is in the top ten. The sequence derives from a man aged 25-45 years in good health and CMV-seronegative. The rearrangement uses TRBV5-1 and TRBJ2-7; 7 bases are a match to TRBD1. Input material: PBMCs. The CDR3, as DNA: TGCGCCAGCAGCCCATCTTCTAGACAGGGTAGTGGGCAGTACTTC. It codes for CASSPSSRQGSGQYF.